These 27 T cell receptor beta chains share one sample of origin, sequenced in a study of cytomegalovirus exposure and HLA in healthy donors. The PCR was carried out with 60 Vbeta primers and 13 Jbeta primers. Here immunoSEQ multiplex PCR was the method, and the copy in TCRdb shows in-frame clones only, minus some. The sample consists of about 160,000 clones, about four fifths of them appearing once. Sequenced input: PBMCs. All receptors come from a boy younger than 10 in good health and CMV-seronegative.

The genes are TRBV9 and TRBJ2-2; 7 bases map to TRBD2. Trimming at V came to 0 bases and at J to 2 bases, leaving 7 bases not matched to a gene. From germline, CDR1 is SGDLS and CDR2 YYNGEE. The CDR3 runs 17 residues. CDR3 DNA sequence: TGTGCCAGCAGCGTAGGTCTAGCGGTCTTTAACACCGGGGAGCTGTTTTTT. Its protein is CASSVGLAVFNTGELFF.

The V gene is TRBV5-1, the J gene TRBJ1-3; 10 bases align to TRBD1. Germline CDR1 reads SGHRS; CDR2 reads YFSETQ. V gave up 4 bases and J gave up 0 bases; unmatched junction bases: 7. This CDR3 region has 17 residues. The CDR3 coding sequence is TGCGCCAGCAGCCGGACAGGGGGTCACAACTCTGGAAACACCATATATTTT. Translated, it gives CASSRTGGHNSGNTIYF.

The chain recombines TRBV5-6 with TRBJ2-3; TRBD2 is a possible D gene (6 bases). Looked up from germline, CDR1 is SGHDT and CDR2 is YYEEEE. The V end was cut by 2 bases, the J end by 2 bases, with 9 bases between. The CDR3 consists of 14 residues. The CDR3: CASSFGGDTDTQYF. CDR3 bases: TGTGCCAGCAGCTTTGGCGGGGACACAGATACGCAGTATTTT.

This clone was counted only a few times. The chain has TRBV6-1 and TRBJ1-5; D call uncertain. V was clipped by 4 bases and J by 0 bases, with 10 bases between them. The CDR3 loop spans 15 amino acids. The germline V gene has CDR1 MNHNS and CDR2 SASEGT. The CDR3 DNA is TGTGCCAGCAGTGGAGGGCAGATTAGCAATCAGCCCCAGCATTTT. Encoded protein: CASSGGQISNQPQHF.

This clone was seen only once. The V gene is TRBV7-9, the J gene TRBJ1-1, with TRBD1 matching over 7 bases. Germline V gene data show CDR1 as SEHNR and CDR2 as FQNEAQ (reference sequence). V was clipped by 4 bases and J by 1 base; unmatched bases: 9. The CDR3 sequence is 16 residues long. The CDR3 reads CASSSDRDSQNTEAFF. In DNA form, the CDR3 reads TGTGCCAGCAGCTCCGACCGGGACAGCCAGAACACTGAAGCTTTCTTT.

The chain recombines TRBV4-1 with TRBJ2-1; 12 nucleotides agree with TRBD2. This CDR3 spans 18 amino acids. Germline V CDR1 and CDR2: MGHRA, YSYEKL. V gave up 1 base and J gave up 4 bases; unmatched junction bases: 8. The chain's CDR3 is CASSQALLLAGGYNEQFF. CDR3 nucleotide sequence: TGCGCCAGCAGCCAAGCCCTTTTACTAGCGGGAGGATACAATGAGCAGTTCTTC.

The V call is TRBV6-5, the J call TRBJ1-1, with 11 bases aligning to TRBD1. The CDR3 sequence is 15 residues long. J lost 4 bases, V lost 6 bases, and 7 bases had no gene match. Germline assignment: CDR1 MNHEY and CDR2 SVGAGI. The CDR3, as DNA: TGTGCCAGCAGACCCGGGACAGGGGGGAGCACTGAAGCTTTCTTT. Protein product: CASRPGTGGSTEAFF.

This rearrangement joins TRBV4-1 to TRBJ2-6; no clear D gene. Germline loops: CDR1 MGHRA, CDR2 YSYEKL. V dropped 1 base and J dropped 0 bases, with 7 bases sitting between them. CDR3 length: 16 amino acids. CDR3 sequence: CASSQGAFSGANVLTF. In DNA form, the CDR3 reads TGCGCCAGCAGCCAAGGGGCATTCTCTGGGGCCAACGTCCTGACTTTC.

This chain uses TRBV12-2 with TRBJ2-3; the DNA was not used to check the table's D call, TRBD2. TRBV12-2 is a pseudogene. This CDR3 has 11 amino acids. Written as DNA, the CDR3 is TGTGCAAGTCGTCGCGCAGATACGCAGTATTTT. Its translation: CASRRADTQYF.

The chain carries TRBV18 and TRBJ1-5, with 7 bases aligning to TRBD1. The germline CDR1 and CDR2 sequences are KGHSH and LQKENI. J lost 9 bases, V lost 6 bases, and 17 bases had no gene match. This CDR3 has 16 residues. CDR3: CASSGQTRGRGWPQHF. The CDR3 nucleotides are TGTGCCAGCTCGGGTCAAACAAGGGGGCGCGGGTGGCCCCAGCATTTT.

This chain joins TRBV7-2 and TRBJ2-1; 14 bases are a match to TRBD2. The length of the CDR3 is 16 residues. Germline V lookup: CDR1 SGHTA, CDR2 FQGNSA. V gave up 5 bases and J gave up 9 bases; unmatched junction bases: 9. CDR3 bases: TGTGCCAGCAGCCCTCATAGGACTAGCGGGAGGTTTGAGCAGTTCTTC. Its protein product is CASSPHRTSGRFEQFF.

Comments on this clone: The same CDR3 also results from other DNA sequences found in this sample. The chain is built from TRBV18 and TRBJ2-5; tentative D call: TRBD2 (5 bases). The V end was cut by 1 base, the J end by 5 bases, with 5 bases between. From germline, CDR1 is KGHSH and CDR2 LQKENI. This CDR3 contains 12 residues. As DNA, the CDR3 is TGTGCCAGCTCACCACGAGGGGAGACCCAGTACTTC. It yields the protein CASSPRGETQYF.

The rearrangement joins TRBV4-1 to TRBJ2-5; perhaps TRBD1 as D (6 bases). The J call is uncertain, as TRBJ2-7 better fits the DNA end. There are 15 residues in the CDR3. From germline, CDR1 is MGHRA and CDR2 YSYEKL. CDR3 region: CASSQVQGNPYEQYF. CDR3 DNA: TGCGCCAGCAGCCAAGTACAGGGAAACCCCTACGAGCAGTACTTC.

This clone turned up a few times. The rearrangement joins TRBV5-6 to TRBJ1-4, with a possible D match to TRBD1 (5 bases). Germline CDR1 is SGHDT and CDR2 is YYEEEE. The CDR3 spans 15 residues. V gave up 4 bases and J gave up 7 bases, with 17 bases separating them. CDR3 nucleotides: TGTGCCAGCAGCCCCGGGGGGGATGGCAGTGAAAAACTGTTTTTT. Its translation is CASSPGGDGSEKLFF.

The V gene is TRBV18, the J gene TRBJ1-1, with a possible D match to TRBD1 (5 bases). Trimming took 6 bases from V and 2 from J, leaving 19 bases between them. In germline, CDR1 is KGHSH, CDR2 LQKENI. The CDR3 is made up of 16 amino acids. The CDR3 DNA follows: TGTGCCAGCTCCCCCACCGCAGGGCCGGCCAACACTGAAGCTTTCTTT. Translating gives CASSPTAGPANTEAFF. The variable domain in full, completed from reference TRBV18 and TRBJ1-1, reads NAGVMQNPRHLVRRRGQEARLRCSPMKGHSHVYWYRQLPEEGLKFMVYLQKENIIDESGMPKERFSAEFPKEGPSILRIQQVVRGDSAAYFCASSPTAGPANTEAFFGQGTRLTVV.

The chain recombines TRBV5-1 with TRBJ2-2, with D possibly being TRBD2 (5 bases). The CDR3 sequence is 16 residues long. Trimming took off 0 bases at V and 1 base at J, with 10 bases between the two ends. Germline CDR1 SGHRS, CDR2 YFSETQ. The CDR3 loop reads CASSLDPGMNTGELFF. The DNA for the CDR3 is TGCGCCAGCAGCTTGGATCCGGGGATGAACACCGGGGAGCTGTTTTTT. The variable domain in full, completed from reference TRBV5-1 and TRBJ2-2, reads KAGVTQTPRYLIKTRGQQVTLSCSPISGHRSVSWYQQTPGQGLQFLFEYFSETQRNKGNFPGRFSGRQFSNSRSEMNVSTLELGDSALYLCASSLDPGMNTGELFFGEGSRLTVL.

The rearrangement uses TRBV29-1 and TRBJ2-3; 8 bases align to TRBD2. The CDR3 is 14 residues long. The V gene end was trimmed by 4 bases and the J gene end by 4 bases; junction bases not matched to a gene: 7. CDR1 and CDR2 (germline): SQVTM, ANQGSEA. DNA of the CDR3: TGCAGCGTTGTACCAGCGGGAGCTCCAGATACGCAGTATTTT. This gives the protein CSVVPAGAPDTQYF.

V gene TRBV5-1 combines with J gene TRBJ2-4; D unresolved. Germline V gives CDR1 SGHRS, CDR2 YFSETQ. Trimming took off 4 bases at V and 0 bases at J, with 11 bases between the two ends. This CDR3 is 15 amino acids long. CDR3 amino acids: CASSLTSLAKNIQYF. The CDR3 DNA follows: TGCGCCAGCAGCCTGACTTCACTAGCCAAAAACATTCAGTACTTC.

This chain links TRBV21-1 with TRBJ2-7; TRBD1 was called by the table and not checked on the DNA. TRBV21-1 is deemed a pseudogene. CDR3 size: 16 residues. CDR3 nucleotides: TGTGCCAGCAGCAAGAGATCGGGACAGGGGGGGAACGAGCAGTACTTC. This translates into CASSKRSGQGGNEQYF.

As DNA, the CDR3 is TGCGCCAGCAGCTTGGGGCAGGGGCAAACCTACGAGCAGTACTTC. Its translation: CASSLGQGQTYEQYF. The chain has TRBV5-1 and TRBJ2-7; tentative D call: TRBD1 (6 bases). Trimming stripped 0 bases from V and 2 bases from J, with 12 bases between. The CDR3 has 15 residues. Germline V gives CDR1 SGHRS, CDR2 YFSETQ.

This clone was observed a handful of times. This chain links TRBV7-9 with TRBJ2-7, with 12 bases fitting TRBD2. With V trimmed by 5 bases and J by 4 bases, 9 bases remained unmatched. The germline V gene has CDR1 SEHNR and CDR2 FQNEAQ (reference sequence). The CDR3 extends over 16 amino acids. The CDR3 DNA sequence: TGTGCCAGCAGCCAATCACAGACTAGCGGGAGTTACGAGCAGTACTTC. Its protein is CASSQSQTSGSYEQYF.

The genes are TRBV19 and TRBJ2-7, with 12 bases aligning to TRBD1. The CDR3 is 15 amino acids. Germline values: CDR1 LNHDA, CDR2 SQIVND (reference sequence). Trimming took 4 bases from V and 3 from J; bases not matched to a gene: 4. CDR3 in amino acids: CASSNRDRGHYEQYF. The CDR3 bases are TGTGCCAGTAGTAACCGGGACAGGGGGCACTACGAGCAGTACTTC.

The CDR3 protein is CASSEDGQGNQPQHF. The CDR3 DNA sequence: TGTGCCAGCAGTGAAGACGGACAGGGAAATCAGCCCCAGCATTTT. V is TRBV2 and J is TRBJ1-5, with 8 bases aligning to TRBD1. The CDR3 is 15 residues long. Germline CDR1 and CDR2: SNHLY and FYNNEI. The ends lost 1 base at V and 4 bases at J; junction bases unmatched: 3.

The chain recombines TRBV7-8 with TRBJ1-1; D is undetermined. The CDR3 is made up of 13 amino acids. Trimming removed 3 bases from V and 1 base from J, with 6 bases in between. Per the germline V gene, CDR1 is SGHVS and CDR2 is FQNEAQ. CDR3 loop: CASSFRRNTEAFF. DNA for the CDR3: TGTGCCAGCAGCTTTCGGAGGAACACTGAAGCTTTCTTT. The whole variable domain, filled in from reference TRBV7-8 and TRBJ1-1, reads GAGVSQSPRYKVAKRGQDVALRCDPISGHVSLFWYQQALGQGPEFLTYFQNEAQLDKSGLPSDRFFAERPEGSVSTLKIQRTQQEDSAVYLCASSFRRNTEAFFGQGTRLTVV.

The V gene is TRBV11-2, the J gene TRBJ2-5, with 7 bases identical to TRBD2. The CDR3 runs 17 residues. V lost 7 bases, J lost 4 bases, and 18 bases stayed unmatched. Germline-derived CDR1 and CDR2 are SGHAT and FQNNGV. For the CDR3, the DNA is TGTGCCAGCACCCAAGGTGGGGGGGAGGGCCTGGGAGAGACCCAGTACTTC. Its translation is CASTQGGGEGLGETQYF.

The V gene is TRBV14, the J gene TRBJ2-2; D may be TRBD1 (6 bases). V was cut by 4 bases and J by 6 bases, with 18 bases left in between. The CDR3 runs 16 residues. Germline assignment: CDR1 SGHDN and CDR2 FVKESK. The CDR3: CASSRKSQGRAGELFF. The DNA for the CDR3 is TGTGCCAGCAGCCGCAAATCACAGGGAAGGGCCGGGGAGCTGTTTTTT.

J is TRBJ2-5 and V is TRBV5-1; a possible D gene is TRBD1 (5 bases). This CDR3 comprises 14 residues. Deletions cut 2 bases from V and 4 bases from J, with 12 bases between. From germline, CDR1 is SGHRS and CDR2 YFSETQ. CDR3 DNA: TGCGCCAGCAGCTTCTTTGGGGCGCGAGAGACCCAGTACTTC. Encoded protein: CASSFFGARETQYF.